Each of the 9 T cell receptor beta chains below was sequenced from the same sample in a study of blood T cells in healthy people across ages. The authors ran a second PCR of about 7 to 12 cycles using a sample-barcoded 5' primer and a J-beta primer mix. TCRdb passed the 5' RACE reads through MiXCR, listing each CDR3 protein once. The table includes some 900,000 distinct CDR3 sequences, under 50% detected once. The sample was blood. The receptors were gathered from a man younger than 45 in good health.

The CDR3: CASSLGTSVGGTQYF. The CDR3 DNA follows: TGTGCCAGCAGCTTAGGGACTAGCGTCGGCGGTACGCAGTATTTT. J is TRBJ2-3 and V is TRBV7-9; 9 bases align to TRBD2. Germline V CDR1 and CDR2: SEHNR, FQNEAQ (reference sequence). This CDR3 is built from 15 residues. Germline trimming cut 1 base from V and 8 bases from J; bases unmatched to any gene: 7.

This chain uses TRBV28 with TRBJ2-5, with D uncertain. This CDR3 contains 13 residues. Per the germline V gene, CDR1 is MDHEN and CDR2 is SYDVKM. The ends were cut back, 6 bases at V and 5 bases at J, with 13 bases in the middle. This CDR3 is CASRTLRHETQYF. The CDR3 DNA is TGTGCCAGCAGGACCCTTCGCCACGAGACCCAGTACTTC.

The chain recombines TRBV6-1 with TRBJ2-1; 10 bases align to TRBD2. The CDR3 loop spans 16 amino acids. V trimming: 1 base; J trimming: 7 bases; junction bases outside the gene matches: 7. CDR1 is MNHNS, CDR2 SASEGT, per germline. CDR3 region: CASSEDRAGGWNEQFF. The CDR3 nucleotides read TGTGCCAGCAGTGAAGATCGAGCGGGGGGGTGGAATGAGCAGTTCTTC.

Only a few counts were recorded for this clonotype. The chain employs TRBV27 and TRBJ2-2; 9 bases map to TRBD1. In germline, CDR1 is MNHEY, CDR2 SMNVEV (reference sequence). Trimming at V came to 6 bases and at J to 5 bases, leaving 10 bases not matched to a gene. The CDR3 sequence is 16 residues long. CDR3 region: CASRFITGGGTGELFF. CDR3 in DNA: TGTGCCAGCAGGTTTATAACAGGGGGCGGAACCGGGGAGCTGTTTTTT.

There are a few counts of this clonotype. This chain joins TRBV29-1 and TRBJ2-1; 7 bases match TRBD1. CDR3 length equals 13 residues. Germline CDR1 is SQVTM and CDR2 is ANQGSEA. V lost 3 bases to trimming and J lost 2 bases; unmatched junction nucleotides: 1. The CDR3 sequence: CSVDRGTYNEQFF. CDR3 bases: TGCAGCGTTGACAGGGGGACCTACAATGAGCAGTTCTTC.

The genes are TRBV12-3 or TRBV12-4 and TRBJ1-1; 8 positions match TRBD1. The V segment lost 6 bases and the J segment 5 bases; nucleotides outside the gene matches: 8. CDR3 length equals 14 residues. CDR3 loop: CASRMTGVVTEAFF. In DNA, the CDR3 is TGTGCCAGCAGAATGACAGGGGTGGTTACTGAAGCTTTCTTT.

This sequence joins TRBV12-3 or TRBV12-4 and TRBJ2-5, with D possibly called TRBD1 or TRBD2 (5 bases each). Matching the DNA end better, TRBJ2-7 makes the J call doubtful. The CDR3 runs 13 residues. This CDR3 is CASTLGTYYEQYF. Written as DNA, the CDR3 is TGTGCCAGCACCCTGGGGACGTACTACGAGCAGTACTTC.

The chain carries TRBV6-2 or TRBV6-3 and TRBJ2-3; maybe TRBD2 (6 bases). This CDR3 spans 13 amino acids. Trimming shortened V by 6 bases and J by 4 bases, and 11 bases separated the two germline ends. Germline V gene lookup returns CDR1 MNHEY and CDR2 SVGEGT. CDR3 sequence (DNA): TGTGCCAGCAGGGAGGGGATCCCAGATACGCAGTATTTT. Its translation: CASREGIPDTQYF.

The V call is TRBV6-2 or TRBV6-3, the J call TRBJ2-2, with unresolved D. The CDR3 totals 15 residues. In germline, CDR1 is MNHEY, CDR2 SVGEGT. Trimming took 11 bases from V and 2 from J, leaving 18 bases between them. CDR3 DNA: TGTGCCTGCATTAGGCCGAAAGCTAACACCGGGGAGCTGTTTTTT. Protein product: CACIRPKANTGELFF.